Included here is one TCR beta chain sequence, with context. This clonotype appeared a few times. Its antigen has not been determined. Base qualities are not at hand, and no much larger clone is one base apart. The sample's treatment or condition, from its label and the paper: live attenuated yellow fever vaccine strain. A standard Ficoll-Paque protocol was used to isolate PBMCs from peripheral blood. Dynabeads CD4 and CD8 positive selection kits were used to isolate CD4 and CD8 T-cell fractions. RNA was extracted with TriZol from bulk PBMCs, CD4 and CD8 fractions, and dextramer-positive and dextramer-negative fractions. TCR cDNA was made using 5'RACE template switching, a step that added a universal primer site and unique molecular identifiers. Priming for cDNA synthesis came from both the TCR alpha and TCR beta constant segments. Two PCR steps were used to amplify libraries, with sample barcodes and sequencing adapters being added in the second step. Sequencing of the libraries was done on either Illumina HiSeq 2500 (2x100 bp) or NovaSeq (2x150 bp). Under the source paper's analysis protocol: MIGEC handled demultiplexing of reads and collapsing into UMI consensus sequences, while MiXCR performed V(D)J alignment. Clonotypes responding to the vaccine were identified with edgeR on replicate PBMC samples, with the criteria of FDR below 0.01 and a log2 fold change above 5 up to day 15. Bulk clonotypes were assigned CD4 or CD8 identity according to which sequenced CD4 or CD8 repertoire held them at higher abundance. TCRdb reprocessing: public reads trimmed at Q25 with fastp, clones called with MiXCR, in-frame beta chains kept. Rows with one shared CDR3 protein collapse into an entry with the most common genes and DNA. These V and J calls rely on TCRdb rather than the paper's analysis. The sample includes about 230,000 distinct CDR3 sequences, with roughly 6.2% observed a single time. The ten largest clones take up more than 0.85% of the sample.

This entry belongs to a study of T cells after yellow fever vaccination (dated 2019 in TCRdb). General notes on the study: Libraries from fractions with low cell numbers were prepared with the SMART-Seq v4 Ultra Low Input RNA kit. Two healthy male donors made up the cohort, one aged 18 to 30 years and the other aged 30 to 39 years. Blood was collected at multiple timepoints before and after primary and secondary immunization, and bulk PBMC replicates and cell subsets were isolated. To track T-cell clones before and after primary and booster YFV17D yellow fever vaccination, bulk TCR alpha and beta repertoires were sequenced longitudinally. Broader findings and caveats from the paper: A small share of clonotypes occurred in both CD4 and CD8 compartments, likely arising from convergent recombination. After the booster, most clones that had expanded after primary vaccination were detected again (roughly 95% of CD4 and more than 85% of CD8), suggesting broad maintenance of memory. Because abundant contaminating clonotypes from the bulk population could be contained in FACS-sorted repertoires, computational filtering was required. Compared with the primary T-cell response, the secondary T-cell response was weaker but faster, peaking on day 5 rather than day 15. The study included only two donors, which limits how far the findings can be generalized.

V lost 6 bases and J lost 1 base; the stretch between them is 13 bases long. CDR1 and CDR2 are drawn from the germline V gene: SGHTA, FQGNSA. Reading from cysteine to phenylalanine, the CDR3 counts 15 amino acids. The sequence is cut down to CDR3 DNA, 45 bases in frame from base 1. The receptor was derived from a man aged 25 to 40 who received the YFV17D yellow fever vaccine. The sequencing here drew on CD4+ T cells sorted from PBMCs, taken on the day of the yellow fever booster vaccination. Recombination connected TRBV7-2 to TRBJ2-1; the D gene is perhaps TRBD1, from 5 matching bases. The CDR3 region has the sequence CASRRPGLSYNEQFF. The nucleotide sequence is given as TGTGCCAGCAGAAGACCAGGGCTTTCCTACAATGAGCAGTTCTTC. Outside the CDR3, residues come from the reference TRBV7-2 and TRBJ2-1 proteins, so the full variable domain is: GAGVSQSPSNKVTEKGKDVELRCDPISGHTALYWYRQSLGQGLEFLIYFQGNSAPDKSGLPSDRFSAERTGGSVSTLTIQRTQQEDSAVYLCASRRPGLSYNEQFFGPGTRLTVL.